The next 16 T cell receptor beta chains were all read from a single sample in a study of blood T cells in healthy people across ages. For the second PCR, which ran for about 7 to 11 cycles, a sample-barcoded 5' primer and a J-beta primer mix were used. TCRdb redid the calling of the 5' RACE reads with MiXCR, one entry per CDR3 protein. The table lists hundreds of thousands of distinct CDR3 sequences, approximately 25% of them singletons. The data also belong to a second study, concerning T cells of mothers and their children.

Sequenced input: blood. These receptor sequences come from a boy aged 10-17 years in good health.

The chain combines TRBV9 with TRBJ2-7; either TRBD1 or TRBD2 may supply D (5 bases each). Germline CDR1 reads SGDLS; CDR2 reads YYNGEE. V was pared by 3 bases and J by 2 bases, with 21 bases between. The length of the CDR3 is 17 residues. CDR3 loop: CASSGGPSVGPTYEQYF. The CDR3 nucleotides read TGTGCCAGCAGCGGAGGGCCGAGTGTGGGGCCAACCTACGAGCAGTACTTC.

The J gene is TRBJ2-1, the V gene TRBV7-3, with 9 positions matching TRBD1. This CDR3 comprises 14 residues. The germline gives CDR1 SGHTA, CDR2 FQGTGA. V shed 5 bases and J 6 bases; nucleotides not matched to a gene: 5. CDR3 DNA: TGTGCCAGCAGCCACCCGGACAGGGGCAATGAGCAGTTCTTC. Its protein is CASSHPDRGNEQFF.

This clonotype was found a few times. The CDR3 sequence: CASSLGRVGESNQPQHF. Written as DNA, the CDR3 is TGTGCCAGCAGCTTAGGTAGGGTCGGAGAGAGCAATCAGCCCCAGCATTTT. This chain connects TRBV7-9 to TRBJ1-5; D ambiguous. There are 17 residues in the CDR3. In germline, CDR1 is SEHNR, CDR2 FQNEAQ (reference sequence). Trimming removed 1 base from V and 1 base from J, with 14 bases in between.

This chain joins TRBV5-1 and TRBJ1-1; D may be TRBD1 (6 bases). Germline CDR1 and CDR2: SGHRS and YFSETQ. The CDR3 sequence is 15 residues long. V dropped 4 bases and J dropped 4 bases, with 17 bases sitting between them. CDR3 loop: CASSQGFQGPTEAFF. The CDR3 DNA reads as TGCGCCAGCAGCCAGGGGTTTCAGGGCCCCACTGAAGCTTTCTTT.

This clonotype showed up just a few times. This sequence joins TRBV7-3 and TRBJ1-1, with D uncertain. V dropped 2 bases and J dropped 4 bases, with 8 bases sitting between them. The CDR3 has 13 amino acids. Germline assignment: CDR1 SGHTA and CDR2 FQGTGA. The CDR3 bases are TGTGCCAGCAGCTTAGGTTTATTCACTGAAGCTTTCTTT. This codes for CASSLGLFTEAFF. Full variable domain (missing parts from reference TRBV7-3 and TRBJ1-1): GAGVSQTPSNKVTEKGKYVELRCDPISGHTALYWYRQSLGQGPEFLIYFQGTGAADDSGLPNDRFFAVRPEGSVSTLKIQRTERGDSAVYLCASSLGLFTEAFFGQGTRLTVV.

V is TRBV28 and J is TRBJ2-7, with a tentative D call TRBD1 (5 bases). Germline CDR1 MDHEN, CDR2 SYDVKM. Trimming removed 7 bases at V and 2 bases at J, with 15 bases between. There are 14 residues in the CDR3. The CDR3: CASTLLVGAYEQYF. CDR3 bases: TGTGCCAGCACCCTGCTCGTAGGGGCCTACGAGCAGTACTTC.

This clonotype showed up just a few times. The gene calls are TRBV28 and TRBJ1-5; D gene ambiguous. The CDR3 spans 13 residues. The V end lost 9 bases, the J end lost 2 bases, and 11 bases lay between the germline ends. Germline loops: CDR1 MDHEN, CDR2 SYDVKM. The CDR3 protein is CASAEAGNQPQHF. CDR3 coding DNA: TGTGCCAGTGCGGAGGCAGGCAATCAGCCCCAGCATTTT.

This clonotype showed up just a few times. The chain joins TRBV25-1 to TRBJ2-7, with no clear D. The V end was cut by 2 bases, the J end by 3 bases, with 11 bases between. The CDR3 covers 14 residues. Per germline, CDR1 MGHDK and CDR2 SYGVNS. The DNA for the CDR3 is TGTGCCAGCAGTGAACGGGTAGAGAACTACGAGCAGTACTTC. This gives the protein CASSERVENYEQYF.

The V gene is TRBV6-5, the J gene TRBJ1-2; maybe TRBD1 (6 bases). This CDR3 contains 14 residues. Germline-derived CDR1 and CDR2 are MNHEY and SVGAGI. Trimming stripped 6 bases from V and 5 bases from J, with 16 bases between. The CDR3 sequence is CASRDPGGRYGYTF. The CDR3 coding sequence is TGTGCCAGCAGAGATCCGGGGGGCAGATATGGCTACACCTTC.

The rearrangement uses TRBV6-2 or TRBV6-3 and TRBJ2-1, with D perhaps TRBD1 (5 bases). Trimming shortened V by 2 bases and J by 2 bases, and 13 bases separated the two germline ends. Germline CDR1 MNHEY, CDR2 SVGEGT. There are 16 residues in the CDR3. CDR3 loop: CASSYPTGLAYNEQFF. The CDR3 DNA sequence: TGTGCCAGCAGTTACCCTACAGGATTAGCCTACAATGAGCAGTTCTTC.

The chain combines TRBV20-1 with TRBJ2-1, with TRBD1 matching 9 bases. This CDR3 is built from 15 residues. CDR1 DFQATT and CDR2 SNEGSKA come from the germline V gene (reference sequence). The J segment lost 6 bases and the V segment lost 2 bases, leaving 8 bases of the junction unmatched. This chain's CDR3 is CSARYTGGAPNEQFF. The CDR3 DNA sequence: TGCAGTGCTAGATATACAGGGGGCGCGCCCAATGAGCAGTTCTTC.

This clonotype has a count of ten or more. The chain uses TRBV29-1 and TRBJ2-4; TRBD1 is a possible D gene (5 bases). Germline V gene sequence: CDR1 SQVTM, CDR2 ANQGSEA. The CDR3 covers 16 residues. Trimming took 4 bases from V and 0 from J, leaving 16 bases between them. The CDR3 DNA follows: TGCAGCGTTGGGCCTTCAGGGTTAATAGCCAAAAACATTCAGTACTTC. As protein: CSVGPSGLIAKNIQYF.

The genes are TRBV7-9 and TRBJ2-1; 8 bases fit TRBD2. The CDR3 runs to 14 residues. Germline trimming cut 9 bases from V and 6 bases from J; bases unmatched to any gene: 10. Germline loops: CDR1 SEHNR, CDR2 FQNEAQ (reference sequence). This CDR3 reads CASPGLDNTNEQFF. CDR3 nucleotide sequence: TGTGCCAGTCCGGGACTAGATAATACCAATGAGCAGTTCTTC.

This clonotype was seen many times. The CDR3 DNA sequence: TGTGCCAGCAGCGCGAGCGGGGGGGCGATCCAAGAGACCCAGTACTTC. Its translation: CASSASGGAIQETQYF. The chain employs TRBV7-2 and TRBJ2-5; 10 positions match TRBD2. This CDR3 spans 16 amino acids. The trim removed 5 bases at V and 1 base at J, leaving 7 bases unmatched. The germline V gene encodes CDR1 SGHTA and CDR2 FQGNSA.

The chain has TRBV9 and TRBJ1-2; the D is unclear. The V end was cut by 0 bases, the J end by 0 bases, with 9 bases between. The CDR3 sequence is 15 residues long. Germline CDR1 and CDR2: SGDLS and YYNGEE. CDR3 protein: CASSVVVEPNYGYTF. The CDR3 DNA is TGTGCCAGCAGCGTAGTTGTCGAGCCTAACTATGGCTACACCTTC.

CDR3 in amino acids: CASSAMGLYNEQFF. The DNA for the CDR3 is TGTGCCAGCAGTGCGATGGGACTCTACAATGAGCAGTTCTTC. The chain joins TRBV27 to TRBJ2-1, with D perhaps matching TRBD2 (6 bases). The CDR3 extends over 14 amino acids. V lost 5 bases, J lost 3 bases, and 11 bases lay in between. Germline V gene lookup returns CDR1 MNHEY and CDR2 SMNVEV (reference sequence).